This TCR beta chain was identified in a study of T-cell memory formation after mild COVID-19. TCRdb fed the 5' RACE reads into MiXCR, producing one record per CDR3 protein. The sample carries approximately 440,000 distinct CDR3 sequences, around 20% recorded once. This clonotype was counted between two and nine times. What was sequenced was PBMCs or a T cell subset sorted from them (not recorded which). The receptor was derived from an adult woman who had mild COVID-19 (a few samples of this study predate the infection). Cell type and time point are not known.

For the CDR3, the DNA is TGTGCCAGCAGCCGACCCGGACAGGCAATTAACTATGGCTACACCTTC. This encodes CASSRPGQAINYGYTF. This sequence joins TRBV3-1 and TRBJ1-2; TRBD1 aligns across 7 bases. CDR1 and CDR2 from the germline V gene are LGHDT and YNNKEL (reference sequence). This CDR3 region has 16 residues. The J segment lost 1 base and the V segment lost 4 bases, leaving 9 bases of the junction unmatched.